This entry describes one TCR beta chain. Sequencing ends 3 residues short of the CDR3 end; the germline J gene provides the rest. This sample stems from a study of T cells in women clearing cervical HPV infection. Using immunoSEQ multiplex PCR, the repertoire was profiled, and TCRdb retains in-frame clones only, with some absent. The sample table includes 30,000 to 35,000 clones. The CDR3 has 13 amino acids. Trimming removed 2 bases from V and 5 bases from J; junction bases left unmatched: 1. Germline CDR1 is SGHRS and CDR2 is YFSETQ. Source material: blood buffy coat. The V and J genes are TRBV5-1 and TRBJ2-5, with 9 bases identical to TRBD2. The receptor's source is a woman aged 18-70 years with a cervical HPV16 infection that either progressed to CIN3+ or cleared (not recorded which). CDR3 sequence reads: CASSFGLAETQYF. The CDR3 bases that were read are TGCGCCAGCAGCTTCGGACTAGCGGAGACC.